These T cell receptor beta chains were read from a single sample in a study of cytomegalovirus exposure and HLA in healthy donors. The protocol was immunoSEQ multiplex PCR, while the TCRdb copy is restricted to in-frame clones and leaves out a portion. This sample carries 150,000 to 200,000 clones, about 90% of them seen once, and the ten largest clones take 4% to 5%. The sequenced sample was PBMCs. All receptors derive from a man between 18 and 29 years old in good health and CMV-seropositive. The CDR3 runs from the conserved cysteine through the conserved F or W. D genes are given only for firm matches. Clone size is given for some rows only: seen once, a few or many times, or a class if the clone is expanded.

D: -
J: TRBJ1-1
size: -
V: TRBV6-1
CDR3: CASRIEGEGTEAFF
DNA: TGTGCCAGTAGAATAGAGGGAGAAGGGACTGAAGCTTTCTTT

D: TRBD2
J: TRBJ2-3
size: once
V: TRBV7-3
CDR3: CASSKTSGRFGDTQYF
DNA: TGTGCCAGCAGCAAGACTAGCGGGAGGTTCGGAGATACGCAGTATTTT

D: TRBD1
J: TRBJ2-7
size: -
V: TRBV6-5
CDR3: CASSLRQGSYEQYF
DNA: TGTGCCAGCAGTCTGCGACAGGGTTCCTACGAGCAGTACTTC

D: -
J: TRBJ2-7
size: -
V: TRBV5-6
CDR3: CASSLLEFETYEQYF
DNA: TGTGCCAGCAGCTTGTTAGAATTTGAGACCTACGAGCAGTACTTC

D: -
J: TRBJ2-2
size: -
V: TRBV11-3
CDR3: CASSLDWATRYTGELFF
DNA: TGTGCCAGCAGCTTAGATTGGGCCACAAGGTACACCGGGGAGCTGTTTTTT

D: TRBD2
J: TRBJ2-1
size: once
V: TRBV10-3
CDR3: CATKTTSGAYNEQFF
DNA: TGTGCCACCAAGACAACTAGCGGCGCCTACAATGAGCAGTTCTTC

D: -
J: TRBJ2-1
size: -
V: TRBV29-1
CDR3: CSVVWDTYNEQFF
DNA: TGCAGCGTTGTGTGGGACACCTACAATGAGCAGTTCTTC

D: -
J: TRBJ1-2
size: once
V: TRBV7-9
CDR3: CASSLRVGYGYTF
DNA: TGTGCCAGCAGCTTGAGGGTGGGCTATGGCTACACCTTC

D: -
J: TRBJ1-3
size: few
V: TRBV25-1
CDR3: CASISGNTIYF
DNA: TGTGCCAGCATTTCAGGAAACACCATATATTTT

D: -
J: TRBJ2-1
size: -
V: TRBV5-1
CDR3: CASSLVGGRMNEQFF
DNA: TGCGCCAGCAGCTTGGTTGGGGGCAGGATGAATGAGCAGTTCTTC

D: -
J: TRBJ1-3
size: -
V: TRBV7-6
CDR3: CASSLRTANSGNTIYF
DNA: TGTGCCAGCAGCTTACGGACAGCAAACTCTGGAAACACCATATATTTT

D: TRBD2
J: TRBJ2-1
size: -
V: TRBV10-1
CDR3: CASTTRSGRFCNEQFF
DNA: TGCGCCAGCACCACCCGGAGCGGGAGGTTTTGCAATGAGCAGTTCTTC

D: -
J: TRBJ1-1
size: -
V: TRBV18
CDR3: CASSPTRDTEAFF
DNA: TGTGCCAGCTCACCAACGCGGGACACTGAAGCTTTCTTT

D: -
J: TRBJ2-2
size: -
V: TRBV30
CDR3: CAWSPPSTNTGELFF
DNA: TGTGCCTGGAGTCCACCCTCAACTAACACCGGGGAGCTGTTTTTT

D: TRBD1
J: TRBJ2-3
size: -
V: TRBV7-2
CDR3: CASSLEYRAGGTDTQYF
DNA: TGTGCCAGCAGCTTAGAGTATCGGGCAGGGGGAACAGATACGCAGTATTTT

D: -
J: TRBJ1-2
size: -
V: TRBV16
CDR3: CASSPVTMTGVYGYTF
DNA: TGTGCCAGCAGCCCCGTAACTATGACAGGCGTTTATGGCTACACCTTC

D: TRBD2
J: TRBJ2-7
size: -
V: TRBV7-2
CDR3: CASSESGRSHEQYF
DNA: TGTGCCAGCAGCGAAAGCGGGAGGTCCCACGAGCAGTACTTC

D: TRBD2
J: TRBJ2-7
size: few
V: TRBV10-3
CDR3: CAISGGSSGNSYEQYF
DNA: TGTGCCATCAGTGGCGGGAGTAGCGGGAACTCCTACGAGCAGTACTTC

D: -
J: TRBJ2-1
size: once
V: TRBV2
CDR3: CASVLQGIGYNEQFF
DNA: TGTGCCAGTGTACTTCAGGGGATTGGCTACAATGAGCAGTTCTTC

D: -
J: TRBJ1-1
size: -
V: TRBV7-7
CDR3: CASSLRGDTEAFF
DNA: TGTGCTAGCAGCTTACGAGGTGACACTGAAGCTTTCTTT

D: TRBD1
J: TRBJ2-7
size: -
V: TRBV7-9
CDR3: CASSRDREYEQYF
DNA: TGTGCCAGCAGCCGGGACAGGGAGTACGAGCAGTACTTC

D: TRBD1
J: TRBJ2-4
size: -
V: TRBV28
CDR3: CASSTQGAGSKNIQYF
DNA: TGTGCCAGCAGTACGCAGGGGGCCGGGTCCAAAAACATTCAGTACTTC

D: -
J: TRBJ2-1
size: -
V: TRBV12-5
CDR3: CASGLGRGGDEQFF
DNA: TGTGCTAGTGGTTTGGGGAGGGGTGGTGATGAGCAGTTCTTC

D: TRBD1
J: TRBJ2-1
size: -
V: TRBV6-6
CDR3: CASSYRTGAQYNEQFF
DNA: TGTGCCAGCAGTTACAGAACAGGGGCACAATACAATGAGCAGTTCTTC

D: TRBD2
J: TRBJ2-3
size: -
V: TRBV7-8
CDR3: CASSYRTSGSYTQYF
DNA: TGTGCCAGCAGCTACCGGACTAGCGGGAGTTATACGCAGTATTTT

D: -
J: TRBJ2-2
size: -
V: TRBV5-1
CDR3: CASARIKRTTLGGELFF
DNA: TGCGCCAGCGCTCGTATAAAAAGGACTACCCTCGGAGGGGAGCTGTTTTTT

D: -
J: TRBJ1-5
size: once
V: TRBV27
CDR3: CASSLGASNQPQHF
DNA: TGTGCCAGCAGTTTAGGGGCGAGCAATCAGCCCCAGCATTTT

D: -
J: TRBJ1-2
size: -
V: TRBV7-8
CDR3: CASSLENGQKSSYTF
DNA: TGTGCCAGCAGCTTAGAGAATGGACAGAAGAGTAGCTACACCTTC

D: -
J: TRBJ2-5
size: -
V: TRBV4-2
CDR3: CASSSEFQETQYF
DNA: TGTGCCAGCAGCTCCGAGTTCCAAGAGACCCAGTACTTC

D: -
J: TRBJ2-5
size: -
V: TRBV2
CDR3: CASSEYAGGTETQYF
DNA: TGTGCCAGCAGTGAATATGCAGGGGGGACAGAGACCCAGTACTTC

D: -
J: TRBJ2-1
size: -
V: TRBV5-6
CDR3: CASSFLFRLGDNEQFF
DNA: TGTGCCAGCAGCTTCCTCTTTAGGCTAGGGGACAATGAGCAGTTCTTC

D: TRBD2
J: TRBJ2-1
size: -
V: TRBV11-2
CDR3: CASSFWREGAHLFYNEQFF
DNA: TGTGCCAGCAGCTTCTGGCGGGAGGGGGCACATCTATTCTACAATGAGCAGTTCTTC

D: -
J: TRBJ1-1
size: once
V: TRBV15
CDR3: CATSRAAGRPAFF
DNA: TGTGCCACCAGCAGAGCTGCAGGGAGGCCGGCTTTCTTT

D: -
J: TRBJ2-7
size: -
V: TRBV4-1
CDR3: CASSPRVMAYEQYF
DNA: TGCGCCAGCAGCCCCCGGGTAATGGCCTACGAGCAGTACTTC

D: -
J: TRBJ2-1
size: -
V: TRBV7-3
CDR3: CASSLNGGYNNEQFF
DNA: TGTGCCAGCAGCTTAAACGGCGGCTACAACAATGAGCAGTTCTTC

D: -
J: TRBJ1-4
size: -
V: TRBV5-6
CDR3: CASSFGRINEKLFF
DNA: TGTGCCAGCAGCTTCGGCAGGATTAATGAAAAACTGTTTTTT

D: -
J: TRBJ2-1
size: once
V: TRBV5-6
CDR3: CASSRWLAPYNEQFF
DNA: TGTGCCAGCAGCCGGTGGCTAGCGCCCTACAATGAGCAGTTCTTC

D: -
J: TRBJ2-5
size: -
V: TRBV10-3
CDR3: CAISESDSLQETQYF
DNA: TGTGCCATCAGTGAGTCGGACAGCCTCCAAGAGACCCAGTACTTC

D: -
J: TRBJ2-7
size: -
V: TRBV2
CDR3: CASRRTEYEQYF
DNA: TGTGCCAGCAGGCGGACAGAGTACGAGCAGTACTTC

D: -
J: TRBJ2-1
size: -
V: TRBV5-4
CDR3: CASRPDAQIDNEQFF
DNA: TGTGCCAGCAGACCCGACGCACAGATTGACAATGAGCAGTTCTTC

D: TRBD2
J: TRBJ2-1
size: once
V: TRBV2
CDR3: CASTLAGGKKGQFF
DNA: TGTGCCAGCACCTTAGCGGGAGGGAAGAAAGGGCAGTTCTTC

D: TRBD2
J: TRBJ2-1
size: -
V: TRBV13
CDR3: CASSLGLAGVSSNEQFF
DNA: TGTGCCAGCAGCTTGGGACTAGCGGGAGTAAGTAGCAATGAGCAGTTCTTC

D: TRBD2
J: TRBJ2-2
size: few
V: TRBV19
CDR3: CASSPRTSPSTGELFF
DNA: TGTGCCAGTAGTCCCCGGACTAGCCCTTCCACCGGGGAGCTGTTTTTT

D: TRBD2
J: TRBJ2-5
size: once
V: TRBV19
CDR3: CASSTSGIWGLAGGETQYF
DNA: TGTGCCAGTAGTACTTCAGGGATCTGGGGACTAGCGGGAGGCGAGACCCAGTACTTC

D: -
J: TRBJ2-7
size: -
V: TRBV15
CDR3: CATSRATGYSYEQYF
DNA: TGTGCCACCAGCAGAGCAACAGGGTACTCCTACGAGCAGTACTTC

D: TRBD1
J: TRBJ1-2
size: -
V: TRBV18
CDR3: CASSPPGDRGRGIYGYTF
DNA: TGTGCCAGCTCACCACCGGGGGACAGGGGGCGCGGAATCTATGGCTACACCTTC

D: -
J: TRBJ2-5
size: -
V: TRBV5-1
CDR3: CASSLSGWDGETQYF
DNA: TGCGCCAGCAGCTTGAGCGGGTGGGACGGGGAGACCCAGTACTTC

D: -
J: TRBJ1-4
size: -
V: TRBV10-3
CDR3: CASAWTEKVEKLFF
DNA: TGTGCCTCGGCCTGGACAGAAAAGGTTGAAAAACTGTTTTTT

D: -
J: TRBJ2-7
size: -
V: TRBV7-2
CDR3: CASSLGPKYEQYF
DNA: TGTGCCAGCAGCTTAGGGCCGAAGTACGAGCAGTACTTC

D: -
J: TRBJ2-3
size: -
V: TRBV11-3
CDR3: CASSLGGTSGADTQYF
DNA: TGTGCCAGCAGCTTAGGGGGGACATCCGGGGCAGATACGCAGTATTTT

D: -
J: TRBJ1-5
size: once
V: TRBV6-1
CDR3: CASSTGQLNQPQHF
DNA: TGTGCCAGCAGTACCGGACAGTTGAATCAGCCCCAGCATTTT

D: -
J: TRBJ1-5
size: -
V: TRBV6-1
CDR3: CASSDLQGHPSNQPQHF
DNA: TGTGCCAGCAGTGATCTTCAGGGGCACCCTAGCAATCAGCCCCAGCATTTT

D: -
J: TRBJ2-7
size: -
V: TRBV7-8
CDR3: CASSHDTLYEQYF
DNA: TGTGCCAGCAGCCACGACACCCTCTACGAGCAGTACTTC